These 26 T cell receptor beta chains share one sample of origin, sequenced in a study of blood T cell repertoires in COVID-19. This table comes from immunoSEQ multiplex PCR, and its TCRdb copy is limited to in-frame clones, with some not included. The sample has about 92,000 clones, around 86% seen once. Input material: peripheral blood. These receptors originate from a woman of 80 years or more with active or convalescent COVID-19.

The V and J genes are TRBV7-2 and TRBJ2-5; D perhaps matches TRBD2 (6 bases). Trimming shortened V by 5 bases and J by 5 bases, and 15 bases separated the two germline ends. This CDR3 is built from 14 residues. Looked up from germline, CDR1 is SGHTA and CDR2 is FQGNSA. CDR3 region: CASSQGLPDETQYF. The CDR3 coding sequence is TGTGCCAGCAGCCAGGGACTTCCAGACGAGACCCAGTACTTC. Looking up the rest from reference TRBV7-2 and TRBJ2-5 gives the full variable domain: GAGVSQSPSNKVTEKGKDVELRCDPISGHTALYWYRQSLGQGLEFLIYFQGNSAPDKSGLPSDRFSAERTGGSVSTLTIQRTQQEDSAVYLCASSQGLPDETQYFGPGTRLLVL.

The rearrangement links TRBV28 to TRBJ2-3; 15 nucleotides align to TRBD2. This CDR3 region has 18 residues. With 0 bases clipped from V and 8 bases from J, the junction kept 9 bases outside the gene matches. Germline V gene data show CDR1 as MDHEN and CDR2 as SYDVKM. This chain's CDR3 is CASSLWGTSGRHQGTQYF. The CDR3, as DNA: TGTGCCAGCAGTTTATGGGGGACTAGCGGGAGGCACCAGGGTACGCAGTATTTT.

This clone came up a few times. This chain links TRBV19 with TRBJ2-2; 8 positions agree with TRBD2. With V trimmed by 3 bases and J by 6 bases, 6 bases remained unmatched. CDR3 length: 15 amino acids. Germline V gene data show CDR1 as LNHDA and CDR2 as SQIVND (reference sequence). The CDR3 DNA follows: TGTGCCAGTAGTATTTCCGGGACTAGGGCCGGGGAGCTGTTTTTT. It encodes CASSISGTRAGELFF.

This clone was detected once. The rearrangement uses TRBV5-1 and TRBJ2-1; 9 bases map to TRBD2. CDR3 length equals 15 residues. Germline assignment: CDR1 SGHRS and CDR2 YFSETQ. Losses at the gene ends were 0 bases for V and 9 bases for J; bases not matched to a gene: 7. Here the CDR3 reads CASSLVASGIAEQFF. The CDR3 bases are TGCGCCAGCAGCTTGGTGGCTAGCGGGATCGCTGAGCAGTTCTTC.

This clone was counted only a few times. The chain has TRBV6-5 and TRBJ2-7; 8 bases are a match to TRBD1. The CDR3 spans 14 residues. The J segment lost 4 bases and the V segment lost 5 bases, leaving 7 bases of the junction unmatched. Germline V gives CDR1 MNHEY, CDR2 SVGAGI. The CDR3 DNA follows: TGTGCCAGCAGTCCTCGGACAGGGAGGTACGAGCAGTACTTC. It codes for CASSPRTGRYEQYF.

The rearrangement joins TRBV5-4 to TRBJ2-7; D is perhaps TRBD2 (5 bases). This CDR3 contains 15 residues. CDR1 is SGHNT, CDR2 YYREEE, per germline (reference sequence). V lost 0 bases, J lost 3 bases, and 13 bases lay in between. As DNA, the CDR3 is TGTGCCAGCAGCTTGGGGGCCGGGGAGATCTACGAGCAGTACTTC. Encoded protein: CASSLGAGEIYEQYF.

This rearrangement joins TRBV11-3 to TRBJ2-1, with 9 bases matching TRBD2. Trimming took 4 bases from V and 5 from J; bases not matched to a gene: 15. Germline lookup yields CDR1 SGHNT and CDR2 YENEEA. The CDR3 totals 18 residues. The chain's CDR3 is CASSSAGSTSGMHNEQFF. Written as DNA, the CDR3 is TGTGCCAGCAGCTCTGCTGGGTCGACTAGCGGTATGCACAATGAGCAGTTCTTC.

The DNA for the CDR3 is TGTGCCAGCAGCCCGGACATGGACGTTGACATTCAGTACTTC. Translation: CASSPDMDVDIQYF. The V and J genes are TRBV5-4 and TRBJ2-4, with D possibly matching TRBD1 (5 bases). The CDR3 has 14 residues. Germline assignment: CDR1 SGHNT and CDR2 YYREEE (reference sequence). Trimming removed 4 bases from V and 8 bases from J, with 16 bases in between.

CDR3 DNA sequence: TGTGCCAGCAGTTCTCCGGGACAGGGGGATGAGACCCAGTACTTC. As protein: CASSSPGQGDETQYF. The chain carries TRBV28 and TRBJ2-5, with 11 bases that match TRBD1. The CDR3 is 15 amino acids. Germline values: CDR1 MDHEN, CDR2 SYDVKM. V lost 4 bases, J lost 5 bases, and 6 bases stayed unmatched.

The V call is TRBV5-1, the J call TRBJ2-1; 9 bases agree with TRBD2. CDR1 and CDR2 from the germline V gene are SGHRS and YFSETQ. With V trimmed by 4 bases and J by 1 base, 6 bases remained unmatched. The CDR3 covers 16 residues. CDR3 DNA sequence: TGCGCCAGCAGCCCCGGACTAGCGCATTCCTACAATGAGCAGTTCTTC. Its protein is CASSPGLAHSYNEQFF. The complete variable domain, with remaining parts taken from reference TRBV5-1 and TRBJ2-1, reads KAGVTQTPRYLIKTRGQQVTLSCSPISGHRSVSWYQQTPGQGLQFLFEYFSETQRNKGNFPGRFSGRQFSNSRSEMNVSTLELGDSALYLCASSPGLAHSYNEQFFGPGTRLTVL.

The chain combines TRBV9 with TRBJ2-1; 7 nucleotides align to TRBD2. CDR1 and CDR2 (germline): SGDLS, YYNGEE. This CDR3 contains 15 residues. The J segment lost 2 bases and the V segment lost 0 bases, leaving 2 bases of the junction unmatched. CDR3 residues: CASSVVAGAYNEQFF. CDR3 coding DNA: TGTGCCAGCAGCGTAGTGGCGGGGGCCTACAATGAGCAGTTCTTC.

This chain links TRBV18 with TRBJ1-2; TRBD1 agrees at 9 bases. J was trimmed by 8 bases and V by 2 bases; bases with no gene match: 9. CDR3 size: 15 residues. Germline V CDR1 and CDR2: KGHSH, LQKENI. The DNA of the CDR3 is TGTGCCAGCTCACCATCGGGACAGGGAGCGGGCGGCTACACCTTC. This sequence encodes CASSPSGQGAGGYTF.

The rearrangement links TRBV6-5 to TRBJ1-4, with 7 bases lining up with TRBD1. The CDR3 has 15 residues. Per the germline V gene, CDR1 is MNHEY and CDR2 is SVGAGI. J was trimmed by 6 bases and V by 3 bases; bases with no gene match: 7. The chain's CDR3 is CASSYSQGVHEKLFF. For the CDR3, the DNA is TGTGCCAGCAGTTATTCCCAGGGGGTACATGAAAAACTGTTTTTT.

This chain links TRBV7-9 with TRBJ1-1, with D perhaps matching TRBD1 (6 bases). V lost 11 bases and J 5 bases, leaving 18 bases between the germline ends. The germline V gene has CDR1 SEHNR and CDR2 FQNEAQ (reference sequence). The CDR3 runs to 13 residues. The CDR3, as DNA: TGTGCCTCACGGGAGGGGGGGTCAACTGAAGCTTTCTTT. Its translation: CASREGGSTEAFF.

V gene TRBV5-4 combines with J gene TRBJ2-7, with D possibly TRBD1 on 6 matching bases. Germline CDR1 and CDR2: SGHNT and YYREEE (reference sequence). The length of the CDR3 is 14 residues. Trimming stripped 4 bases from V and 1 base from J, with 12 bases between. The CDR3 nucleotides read TGTGCCAGCAGCCTCGGACAGAGGTCCTACGAGCAGTACTTC. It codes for CASSLGQRSYEQYF.

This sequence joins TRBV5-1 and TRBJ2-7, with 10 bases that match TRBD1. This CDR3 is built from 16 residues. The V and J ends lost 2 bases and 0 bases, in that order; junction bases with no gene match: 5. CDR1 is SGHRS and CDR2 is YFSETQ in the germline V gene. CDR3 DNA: TGCGCCAGCAGCTTCAGCGGGACAGGGGTCTCCTACGAGCAGTACTTC. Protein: CASSFSGTGVSYEQYF.

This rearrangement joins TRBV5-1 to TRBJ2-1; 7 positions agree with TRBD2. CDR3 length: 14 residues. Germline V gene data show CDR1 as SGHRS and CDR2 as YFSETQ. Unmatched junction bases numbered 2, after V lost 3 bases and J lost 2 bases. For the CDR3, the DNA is TGCGCCAGCAGCTCGGGGGGAACCTACAATGAGCAGTTCTTC. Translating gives CASSSGGTYNEQFF.

For the CDR3, the DNA is TGCGCCAGCAGCCCGCAGGGCGGAGGCAATCAGCCCCAGCATTTT. Translating gives CASSPQGGGNQPQHF. The chain recombines TRBV4-3 with TRBJ1-5; D may be TRBD1 (5 bases). Per germline, CDR1 LGHNA and CDR2 YSLEER. The CDR3 is 15 amino acids. V lost 4 bases and J lost 2, with 12 bases in between.

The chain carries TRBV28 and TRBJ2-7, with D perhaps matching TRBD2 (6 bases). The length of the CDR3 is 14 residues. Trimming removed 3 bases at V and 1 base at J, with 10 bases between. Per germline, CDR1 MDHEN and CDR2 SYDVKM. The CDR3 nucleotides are TGTGCCAGCAGTTTCCGGCGGGGTTCCTACGAGCAGTACTTC. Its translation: CASSFRRGSYEQYF. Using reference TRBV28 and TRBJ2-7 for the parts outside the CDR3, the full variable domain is DVKVTQSSRYLVKRTGEKVFLECVQDMDHENMFWYRQDPGLGLRLIYFSYDVKMKEKGDIPEGYSVSREKKERFSLILESASTNQTSMYLCASSFRRGSYEQYFGPGTRLTVT.

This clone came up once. As DNA, the CDR3 is TGTGCCAGCAGCCAAGGACACCTCACTGAAGCTTTCTTT. The encoded protein is CASSQGHLTEAFF. The chain recombines TRBV3-1 (or the pseudogene TRBV3-2) with TRBJ1-1, with D unclear. CDR3 length equals 13 residues. The V gene lost 1 base and the J gene lost 4 bases, with 7 bases spanning the gap. The germline V gene has CDR1 LGHDT and CDR2 YNNKEL (reference sequence).

CDR3 DNA: TGTGCCAGCAGCTCCAAAGAGGGTGGTCTAGGAAGCACAGATACGCAGTATTTT. This gives the protein CASSSKEGGLGSTDTQYF. This chain joins TRBV9 and TRBJ2-3, with D possibly being TRBD2 (5 bases). Germline V gene data show CDR1 as SGDLS and CDR2 as YYNGEE. The CDR3 totals 18 residues. Trimming took 4 bases from V and 0 from J, leaving 21 bases between them.

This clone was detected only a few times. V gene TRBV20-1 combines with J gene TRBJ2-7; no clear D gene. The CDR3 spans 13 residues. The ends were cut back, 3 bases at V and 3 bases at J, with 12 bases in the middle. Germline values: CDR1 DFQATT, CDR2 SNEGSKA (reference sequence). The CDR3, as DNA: TGCAGTGCTAGTGAGGTGAGAGACTACGAGCAGTACTTC. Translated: CSASEVRDYEQYF.

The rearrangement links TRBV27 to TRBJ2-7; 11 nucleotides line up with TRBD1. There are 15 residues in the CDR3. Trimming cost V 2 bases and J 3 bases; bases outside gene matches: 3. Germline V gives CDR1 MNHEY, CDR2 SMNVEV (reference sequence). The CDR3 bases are TGTGCCAGCAGTTTAGGGACAGGGGGAAACTACGAGCAGTACTTC. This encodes CASSLGTGGNYEQYF.

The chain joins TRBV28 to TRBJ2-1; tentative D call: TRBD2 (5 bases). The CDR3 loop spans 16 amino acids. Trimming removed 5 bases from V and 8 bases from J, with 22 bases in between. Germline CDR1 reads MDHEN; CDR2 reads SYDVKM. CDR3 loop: CASSPPTRTGVDEQFF. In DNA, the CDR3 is TGTGCCAGCAGTCCACCCACTAGGACCGGGGTCGATGAGCAGTTCTTC.

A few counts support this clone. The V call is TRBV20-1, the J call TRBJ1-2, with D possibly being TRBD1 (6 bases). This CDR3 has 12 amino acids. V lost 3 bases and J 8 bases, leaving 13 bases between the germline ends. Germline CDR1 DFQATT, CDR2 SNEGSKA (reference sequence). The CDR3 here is CSASRGREGYTF. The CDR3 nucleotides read TGCAGTGCTAGTCGGGGGCGGGAGGGCTACACCTTC.

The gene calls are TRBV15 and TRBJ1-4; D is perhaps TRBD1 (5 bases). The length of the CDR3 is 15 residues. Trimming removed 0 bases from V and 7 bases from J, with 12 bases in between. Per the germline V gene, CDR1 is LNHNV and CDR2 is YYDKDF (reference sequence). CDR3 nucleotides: TGTGCCACCAGCAGAGAGGGGGGGAGAAGTGAAAAACTGTTTTTT. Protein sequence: CATSREGGRSEKLFF.